Below, 9 T cell receptor beta chains from the same sample are listed, as sequenced in a study of T-cell memory formation after mild COVID-19. TCRdb passed the 5' RACE reads through MiXCR, listing each CDR3 protein once. The repertoire consists of about 430,000 distinct CDR3 sequences, with 20% to 25% occurring once and the leading ten covering 7% to 9.5%. The sample was PBMCs or a T cell subset sorted from them (not recorded which). The receptors stem from an adult woman who had mild COVID-19 (a few samples of this study predate the infection). Cell type and time point are not known.

This clonotype was seen only a few times. The rearrangement uses TRBV5-1 and TRBJ1-1, with 9 bases lining up with TRBD1. Germline V gene lookup returns CDR1 SGHRS and CDR2 YFSETQ. This CDR3 is built from 14 residues. Trimming took 4 bases from V and 6 from J; bases not matched to a gene: 7. The CDR3 spells CASSVRDRAAEAFF. CDR3 bases: TGCGCCAGCAGCGTCCGGGACAGGGCCGCTGAAGCTTTCTTT.

CDR3: CASSLALTGQETQYF. DNA of the CDR3: TGTGCCAGCAGTTTAGCGCTGACAGGCCAAGAGACCCAGTACTTC. The genes are TRBV12-3 or TRBV12-4 and TRBJ2-5; possibly TRBD1 for D (6 bases). This CDR3 is 15 amino acids long. V lost 0 bases, J lost 1 base, and 9 bases lay in between.

The chain has TRBV6-2 or TRBV6-3 and TRBJ2-1, with D possibly matching TRBD1 (5 bases). Germline CDR1 reads MNHEY; CDR2 reads SVGEGT. There are 14 residues in the CDR3. Deletions cut 4 bases from V and 6 bases from J, with 13 bases between. The CDR3 sequence is CASSSGIEVNEQFF. CDR3 nucleotide sequence: TGTGCCAGCAGTTCAGGGATTGAAGTCAATGAGCAGTTCTTC.

This clonotype was seen a handful of times. The rearrangement joins TRBV19 to TRBJ1-1; D not certain. V dropped 3 bases and J dropped 3 bases, with 11 bases sitting between them. Germline CDR1 reads LNHDA; CDR2 reads SQIVND (reference sequence). This CDR3 contains 14 residues. For the CDR3, the DNA is TGTGCCAGTAGTATGCTTGGCACATACACTGAAGCTTTCTTT. This encodes CASSMLGTYTEAFF.

The table lists this clonotype with many counts. The chain links TRBV7-9 to TRBJ2-7; 8 nucleotides match TRBD1. The CDR3 is 20 residues long. In germline, CDR1 is SEHNR, CDR2 FQNEAQ (reference sequence). Unmatched junction bases numbered 21, after V lost 3 bases and J lost 2 bases. The CDR3: CASSLGQQGALAWAPYEQYF. The CDR3 region has the DNA TGTGCCAGCAGCTTGGGTCAGCAGGGGGCATTAGCCTGGGCTCCCTACGAGCAGTACTTC.

CDR3 sequence reads: CASSPGESGANVLTF. Written as DNA, the CDR3 is TGTGCCAGCAGCCCCGGGGAGTCTGGGGCCAACGTCCTGACTTTC. The gene calls are TRBV11-1 and TRBJ2-6; D perhaps matches TRBD2 (5 bases). The CDR3 totals 15 residues. Looked up from germline, CDR1 is SGHAT and CDR2 is FQDESV (reference sequence). Trimming took off 5 bases at V and 1 base at J, with 9 bases between the two ends.

The CDR3 loop reads CASSSVGGNQPQHF. The CDR3 DNA follows: TGTGCCAGCAGCTCCGTTGGAGGCAATCAGCCCCAGCATTTT. The chain uses TRBV12-3 or TRBV12-4 and TRBJ1-5; no clear D gene. The CDR3 extends over 14 amino acids. Trimming pared 6 bases from V and 2 bases from J, leaving 11 bases between.

V usage is TRBV24-1 and J usage is TRBJ2-1; 8 bases are shared with TRBD2. The V gene end was trimmed by 4 bases and the J gene end by 9 bases; junction bases not matched to a gene: 16. The length of the CDR3 is 17 residues. Germline CDR1 KGHDR, CDR2 SFDVKD. CDR3 in amino acids: CATSDPTLAGNRGEQFF. For the CDR3, the DNA is TGTGCCACCAGTGACCCGACTCTAGCGGGCAATCGGGGTGAGCAGTTCTTC.

The rearrangement uses TRBV4-3 and TRBJ2-1, with D tentatively TRBD2 (6 bases). Trimming removed 0 bases from V and 5 bases from J, with 23 bases in between. The germline V gene encodes CDR1 LGHNA and CDR2 YSLEER. The CDR3 length is 19 residues. The CDR3 DNA follows: TGCGCCAGCAGCCAAGATCCTCCCGTACTAGCCGGGTCGGACAATGAGCAGTTCTTC. Translated, it gives CASSQDPPVLAGSDNEQFF.